This TCR beta chain was found in a study of blood T cell repertoires in COVID-19. The CDR3 is made up of 16 amino acids. The J segment lost 5 bases and the V segment lost 9 bases, leaving 18 bases of the junction unmatched. Per the germline V gene, CDR1 is LNHDA and CDR2 is SQIVND (reference sequence). Clones were read by immunoSEQ multiplex PCR, and TCRdb kept only the in-frame ones, dropping some. The top ten clones hold 0.7% of a sample with around 480,000 clones, about nine tenths of them seen once. Sequencing was done on a sample of PBMCs or T cells enriched from blood (not recorded which). The J gene is TRBJ1-2, the V gene TRBV19; 7 positions match TRBD1. This TCR came from a woman between 18 and 29 years old who had recovered from COVID-19. The CDR3 reads CASTSGTDDSRYGYTF. The CDR3 DNA reads as TGTGCCAGCACCTCCGGGACAGACGATTCCAGGTATGGCTACACCTTC.